These 8 T cell receptor beta chains were all obtained from the same sample, sequenced in a study of shared clonotypes between healthy human individuals. The assay was immunoSEQ multiplex PCR, and TCRdb's table has in-frame clones only and misses some. This table has about half a million clones, more than 75% appearing once. The sample comprised PBMCs. The receptors were sampled from a middle-aged woman in good health. Some clones in this sample may be carry-over from other donors' samples.

The V gene is TRBV6-5, the J gene TRBJ1-5; D remains ambiguous. Trimming stripped 2 bases from V and 3 bases from J, with 11 bases between. Per germline, CDR1 MNHEY and CDR2 SVGAGI. This CDR3 comprises 15 residues. CDR3: CASSYGPEANQPQHF. The CDR3 bases are TGTGCCAGCAGTTACGGCCCAGAAGCCAATCAGCCCCAGCATTTT.

The V call is TRBV29-1, the J call TRBJ2-3; 10 bases are a match to TRBD1. Germline CDR1 is SQVTM and CDR2 is ANQGSEA. Trimming cost V 7 bases and J 2 bases; bases outside gene matches: 6. The CDR3 is 14 residues long. In DNA, the CDR3 is TGCAGCGCAGGGACAGGGGAATCCACAGATACGCAGTATTTT. Protein: CSAGTGESTDTQYF.

J is TRBJ2-7 and V is TRBV7-2, with TRBD2 matching over 10 bases. The CDR3 totals 18 residues. V lost 5 bases and J lost 0; bases outside the gene matches: 13. Per the germline V gene, CDR1 is SGHTA and CDR2 is FQGNSA. The CDR3 DNA sequence: TGTGCCAGCAGCCCGCGGGGGGGGACTAGCGCTCGCTCCTACGAGCAGTACTTC. Protein sequence: CASSPRGGTSARSYEQYF.

V is TRBV7-6 and J is TRBJ2-3; 9 bases map to TRBD2. Germline CDR1 SGHVS, CDR2 FNYEAQ. This CDR3 is built from 18 residues. V shed 1 base and J 4 bases; nucleotides not matched to a gene: 12. The CDR3 DNA reads as TGTGCCAGCAGCTTAGACCTGAGAGCTAGCGGGACTGCAGATACGCAGTATTTT. This sequence encodes CASSLDLRASGTADTQYF.

The rearrangement uses TRBV29-1 and TRBJ2-5; 8 bases agree with TRBD1. The end of the DNA aligns better with TRBJ2-7, so the J call may be wrong. The CDR3 covers 12 residues. From germline, CDR1 is SQVTM and CDR2 ANQGSEA. CDR3 in amino acids: CSGSTGGYEQYF. In nucleotides, the CDR3 is TGCAGCGGATCAACAGGGGGCTACGAGCAGTACTTC.

The chain employs TRBV30 and TRBJ1-3; D not resolved. V lost 0 bases and J 1 base, leaving 10 bases between the germline ends. The CDR3 is made up of 15 amino acids. CDR1 is GTSNPN, CDR2 SVGIG, per germline (reference sequence). CDR3 in DNA: TGTGCCTGGAGTGTCTGGAAAGGTTCTGGAAACACCATATATTTT. It specifies CAWSVWKGSGNTIYF.

Regarding this clone: A read error may explain this, as a much larger clone is one base away. The sample has other DNA sequences that encode this CDR3 too. J is TRBJ2-7 and V is TRBV7-9; no clear D gene. CDR3 size: 11 residues. Germline values: CDR1 SEHNR, CDR2 FQNEAQ (reference sequence). The CDR3 sequence is CASSLTTTLYF. In DNA, the CDR3 is TGCGCCAGCAGCTTAACAACTACTCTGTACTTC.

This clone was detected once. V is TRBV28 and J is TRBJ2-5; tentatively, D is TRBD2 (6 bases). CDR3 length: 15 amino acids. V was cut by 3 bases and J by 4 bases, with 15 bases left in between. Germline CDR1 MDHEN, CDR2 SYDVKM. The DNA of the CDR3 is TGTGCCAGCAGTTTTCCGGACTCGCGGGGAGAGACCCAGTACTTC. It codes for CASSFPDSRGETQYF.